This T cell receptor beta chain was sequenced during a study of tissue T cells after allogeneic stem cell transplantation. The table lists this clone with a few counts. Its target is not known. CDR1 is SQVTM, CDR2 ANQGSEA, per germline. The CDR3 spans 13 residues. V shed 6 bases and J shed 1 base, with 9 bases lying between them. Comparators without hematopoietic cell transplant had other cancers, at least five gastrointestinal samples, and no known gastrointestinal disease. The study, taken as a whole, reports: Which tissue TCRs were alloreactive or antigen-specific was not determined. Some clones might be persisting host cells. Motif-based clustering found tissue-specific repertoire signatures shared across patients, though few clones were shared.

TCRbeta CDR3 was sequenced at survey depth with template counts. Generated by immunoSEQ multiplex PCR, the TCRdb table keeps only in-frame clones and is missing some. The sample consists of thousands of clones, around 58% of them appearing once. V is TRBV29-1 and J is TRBJ2-2, with D possibly TRBD1 on 6 matching bases. This sequence was found in a female donor of 60 years or more with lung cancer. The sequencing used tissue from the esophagus, collected at autopsy. The chain's CDR3 is CSVLTGNTGELFF. The CDR3 nucleotides read TGCAGCGTCTTGACAGGGAACACCGGGGAGCTGTTTTTT.